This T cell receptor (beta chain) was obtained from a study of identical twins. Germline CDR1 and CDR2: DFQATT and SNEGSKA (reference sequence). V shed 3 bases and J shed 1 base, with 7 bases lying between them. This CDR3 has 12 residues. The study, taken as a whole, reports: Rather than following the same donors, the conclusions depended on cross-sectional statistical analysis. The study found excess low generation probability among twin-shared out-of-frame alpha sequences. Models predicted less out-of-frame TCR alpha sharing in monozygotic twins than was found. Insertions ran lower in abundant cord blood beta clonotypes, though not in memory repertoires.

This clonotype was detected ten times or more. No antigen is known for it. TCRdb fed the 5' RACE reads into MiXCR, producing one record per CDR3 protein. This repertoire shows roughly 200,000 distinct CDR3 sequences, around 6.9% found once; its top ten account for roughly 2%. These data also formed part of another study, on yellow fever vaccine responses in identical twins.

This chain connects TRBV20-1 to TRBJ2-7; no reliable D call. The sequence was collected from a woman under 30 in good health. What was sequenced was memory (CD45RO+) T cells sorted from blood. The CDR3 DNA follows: TGCAGTGCTAGCCTAGGTTCCTACGAGCAGTACTTC. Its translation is CSASLGSYEQYF.